The clone carrying this T cell receptor beta chain was counted many times. Antigen specificity is unknown. Per the germline V gene, CDR1 is SGHRS and CDR2 is YFSETQ. The CDR3 extends over 13 amino acids. V was shortened by 4 bases and J by 15 bases, with 17 bases between the two germline ends. TCRdb reprocessed the reads via MiXCR and lists one record per CDR3 protein. The table lists about 9,600 distinct CDR3 sequences, approximately 16% of them singletons. This entry is derived from a study of liver allograft versus peripheral blood T cells. Across the whole study: Comparative analysis was performed on T cell receptor repertoires from transplanted livers and from recipients' peripheral blood.

Notes on the study in general: A difference was reportedly observed between T cell receptor repertoires inside liver allografts and those in peripheral blood.

V is TRBV5-1 and J is TRBJ1-6; D call uncertain. The sequence derives from a human patient who had a liver transplant. The T cells may come from the graft donor. CDR3 coding DNA: TGCGCCAGCAGCGATCCCACTGGACGAGTCCTCCACTTT. Its protein is CASSDPTGRVLHF.